This T cell receptor beta chain was found in a study of blood T cell repertoires in COVID-19. Across the whole study: The United States, Italy and Spain were the sources of the acute and convalescent COVID-19 samples. In each case, the material was cDNA or gDNA derived from T cells, B-cell-depleted T cells, or PBMCs.

As handled by the study authors: Researchers report that nucleated cell counts were estimated from reference gene primer amplification. Produced via immunoSEQ multiplex PCR; TCRdb's table is partial and in-frame only. That table is the source of V, J and clone size, and D and trimming were worked out from the DNA. The sample records hundreds of thousands of clones, about 85% being singletons. This clone was recorded only once. Material: peripheral blood. The clonotype originates from a man aged 18 to 29 with active or convalescent COVID-19.

CDR3 DNA sequence: TGTGCCAGTAGTAGCGGGAGGGCCCTCGAGCAGTACTTC. It encodes CASSSGRALEQYF. The chain recombines TRBV19 with TRBJ2-7, with 9 nucleotides matching TRBD2. This CDR3 has 13 amino acids. V lost 4 bases to trimming and J lost 6 bases; unmatched junction nucleotides: 4. Per the germline V gene, CDR1 is LNHDA and CDR2 is SQIVND (reference sequence).